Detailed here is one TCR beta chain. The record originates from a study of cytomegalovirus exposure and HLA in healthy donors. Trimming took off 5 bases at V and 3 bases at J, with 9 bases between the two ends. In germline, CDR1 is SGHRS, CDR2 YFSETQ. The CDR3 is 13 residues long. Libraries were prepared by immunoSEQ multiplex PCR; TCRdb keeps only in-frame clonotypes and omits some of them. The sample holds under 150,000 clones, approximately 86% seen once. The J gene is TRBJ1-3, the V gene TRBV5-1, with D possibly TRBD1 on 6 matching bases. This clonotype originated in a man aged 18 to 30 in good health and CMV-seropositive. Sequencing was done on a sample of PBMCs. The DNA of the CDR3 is TGCGCCAGCAGTCTGGACAGTGGAAACACCATATATTTT. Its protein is CASSLDSGNTIYF.